The entry that follows covers one T cell receptor beta chain sequence. Antigen unknown. The data originate from a study of T cells expressing NK-cell markers. Across the study: CD3+CD56+NKG2C+, CD3+CD56+NKG2C- and CD3+CD56-NKG2C+ T cells, once sorted, supplied the TCR beta repertoires. Eight donors were sequenced, seven testing HCMV-seropositive and one testing seronegative. General observations from the study: Evidence did not settle whether expanded NKG2C+ T cell clones targeted HCMV. The same clonotypes also predominated in the CD3+CD56-NKG2C+ fraction of a few donors.

Germline CDR1 DFQATT, CDR2 SNEGSKA (reference sequence). The CDR3 contains 12 residues. TCRdb reprocessed the 5' RACE reads, keeping one entry per CDR3 protein, no DNA. The listing records about 390,000 distinct CDR3 sequences. The sequenced sample was blood T cells: a sorted CD56 or NKG2C T cell subset, CD4+ or CD8+ T cells, or bulk PBMC T cells (not recorded which). The sequence was obtained from a woman between 45 and 65 years old in good health. V usage is TRBV20-1 and J usage is TRBJ1-1; no DNA is available, so the TRBD1 call from TCRdb remains unchecked. The CDR3 reads CSARPGQGQAFF.